This record looks at one T cell receptor (beta chain) sequence and its context. Its antigen is currently unknown. The sample comes from a study of cytomegalovirus exposure and HLA in healthy donors. General study results and limits: Productive status was seen about 87% or about 30% of the time for most TCR beta V segments in an earlier analysis.

The V gene lost 3 bases and the J gene lost 1 base, with 6 bases spanning the gap. From germline, CDR1 is LGHNA and CDR2 YNFKEQ. This CDR3 region has 13 residues. Amplification used 60 Vbeta primers and 13 Jbeta primers. Generated by immunoSEQ multiplex PCR, the TCRdb table keeps only in-frame clones and is missing some. The table has 95,000 to 110,000 clones, approximately 74% seen once. The specimen sequenced was PBMCs. The TCR was taken from a woman aged 40 to 49 in good health and CMV-seropositive. This chain joins TRBV4-2 and TRBJ1-1; D possibly corresponds to TRBD1 (5 bases). The CDR3 DNA sequence: TGTGCCAGCAGCCAGACAGAGAACACTGAAGCTTTCTTT. Its translation is CASSQTENTEAFF.